This entry lists 15 T cell receptor beta chains sequenced from one sample in a study of graft-versus-host responses after intestinal transplantation. The table came from immunoSEQ multiplex PCR; TCRdb's copy has only in-frame clones and leaves some out. The sample yields about 93,000 clones, just under 95% seen once. No antigen has been assigned to these receptors. Specimen: unstimulated CD8+ T cells sorted from spleen or lymph node cells, collected before intestinal transplant. The source is a human donor who received an intestinal transplant.

The rearrangement joins TRBV27 to TRBJ1-5; 7 positions agree with TRBD1. V dropped 4 bases and J dropped 3; count of bases not matched to a gene: 3. Looked up from germline, CDR1 is MNHEY and CDR2 is SMNVEV (reference sequence). CDR3 size: 14 residues. CDR3 sequence reads: CASSSTGDNQPQHF. The DNA of the CDR3 is TGTGCCAGCAGTTCAACAGGGGACAATCAGCCCCAGCATTTT.

The chain couples TRBV7-7 to TRBJ2-1; TRBD2 agrees at 8 bases. The junction had 2 bases not matched to a gene; V was cut back by 5 bases and J by 5 bases. The CDR3 is made up of 13 amino acids. CDR1 SSHAT and CDR2 FNYEAQ come from the germline V gene (reference sequence). The CDR3: CASSAGGNNEQFF. Here the CDR3 DNA reads TGTGCCAGCAGCGCGGGGGGTAACAATGAGCAGTTCTTC.

The chain combines TRBV5-6 with TRBJ2-7, with 7 bases that match TRBD2. CDR1 is SGHDT and CDR2 is YYEEEE in the germline V gene. The junction had 8 bases not matched to a gene; V was cut back by 1 base and J by 4 bases. The CDR3 is made up of 15 amino acids. CDR3 coding DNA: TGTGCCAGCAGCTTGTCGTGGGGAGGGCCTTACGAGCAGTACTTC. It translates to CASSLSWGGPYEQYF.

The rearrangement links TRBV28 to TRBJ2-7; D is perhaps TRBD2 (6 bases). The germline CDR1 and CDR2 sequences are MDHEN and SYDVKM. The CDR3 runs to 17 residues. V lost 4 bases to trimming and J lost 0 bases, with 19 bases between them. CDR3 sequence reads: CASSYPGKLAASYEQYF. For the CDR3, the DNA is TGTGCCAGCAGTTATCCAGGGAAATTAGCGGCCTCCTACGAGCAGTACTTC.

This clone was counted between two and nine times. The J gene is TRBJ1-4, the V gene TRBV15, with 9 bases fitting TRBD1. The junction had 7 bases not matched to a gene; V was cut back by 1 base and J by 7 bases. The CDR3 is 16 amino acids. Germline lookup yields CDR1 LNHNV and CDR2 YYDKDF (reference sequence). CDR3 DNA: TGTGCCACCAGCAGAGCGGGGGGACAGGGTAGTGAAAAACTGTTTTTT. Translation gives CATSRAGGQGSEKLFF.

The rearrangement links TRBV10-2 to TRBJ2-7; 7 bases line up with TRBD1. This CDR3 is built from 13 residues. J lost 7 bases, V lost 11 bases, and 14 bases had no gene match. Looked up from germline, CDR1 is WSHSY and CDR2 is SAAADI. DNA for the CDR3: TGCGCCGGAATCGGGACAGATGGGCTGGAGCAGTACTTC. Encoded protein: CAGIGTDGLEQYF.

The V call is TRBV16, the J call TRBJ2-5; 9 bases line up with TRBD1. The germline V gene has CDR1 KGHSY and CDR2 FQNENV. The CDR3 runs to 16 residues. V was clipped by 4 bases and J by 2 bases; unmatched bases: 8. CDR3 sequence (DNA): TGTGCCAGCAGCCCCTACCGGGACAGGGTACAAGAGACCCAGTACTTC. Its protein product is CASSPYRDRVQETQYF.

J is TRBJ2-2 and V is TRBV30, with D maybe TRBD1 (6 bases). Germline V gene sequence: CDR1 GTSNPN, CDR2 SVGIG (reference sequence). Trimming stripped 0 bases from V and 6 bases from J, with 14 bases between. The CDR3 consists of 15 residues. The CDR3 DNA reads as TGTGCCTGGAGTGTAAGGGACACTATGGCCGGGGAGCTGTTTTTT. It codes for CAWSVRDTMAGELFF.

The chain employs TRBV7-2 and TRBJ2-1, with TRBD2 identical over 7 bases. The V and J ends lost 8 bases and 2 bases, in that order; junction bases with no gene match: 12. The CDR3 contains 16 residues. CDR1 is SGHTA, CDR2 FQGNSA, per germline. The CDR3 region has the DNA TGTGCCAGCCCCGGTGGGGCGGGAGCCGCCTACAATGAGCAGTTCTTC. It is translated as CASPGGAGAAYNEQFF.

V gene TRBV30 combines with J gene TRBJ2-7; 8 bases line up with TRBD1. J was trimmed by 1 base and V by 5 bases; bases with no gene match: 4. The germline gives CDR1 GTSNPN, CDR2 SVGIG (reference sequence). The CDR3 runs 13 residues. The CDR3 protein is CAWGTGASYEQYF. The CDR3 DNA reads as TGTGCCTGGGGGACAGGTGCGTCCTACGAGCAGTACTTC.

The chain has TRBV2 and TRBJ2-7; 9 bases align to TRBD1. The CDR3 has 11 residues. The germline V gene has CDR1 SNHLY and CDR2 FYNNEI. With 5 bases clipped from V and 12 bases from J, the junction kept 5 bases outside the gene matches. This CDR3 reads CASSRQGVSYF. CDR3 in DNA: TGTGCCAGCAGTAGACAGGGGGTTTCGTACTTC. Full variable domain (missing parts from reference TRBV2 and TRBJ2-7): EPEVTQTPSHQVTQMGQEVILRCVPISNHLYFYWYRQILGQKVEFLVSFYNNEISEKSEIFDDQFSVERPDGSNFTLKIRSTKLEDSAMYFCASSRQGVSYFGPGTRLTVT.

CDR3 residues: CASSSILAGVVKQYF. CDR3 bases: TGTGCCAGCAGTTCCATCCTAGCGGGAGTTGTTAAGCAGTACTTC. This chain joins TRBV6-5 and TRBJ2-7, with 10 bases lining up with TRBD2. The ends lost 4 bases at V and 8 bases at J; junction bases unmatched: 11. CDR3 length: 15 residues. In germline, CDR1 is MNHEY, CDR2 SVGAGI.

The chain is built from TRBV5-8 and TRBJ1-2; D unclear. The CDR3 spans 12 residues. Germline V lookup: CDR1 SGHTS, CDR2 YDEGEE. Trimming left V 4 bases short and J 7 bases short, with 11 bases between. CDR3 protein: CASSPYEVGYTF. In DNA form, the CDR3 reads TGTGCCAGCAGCCCCTACGAGGTTGGCTACACCTTC.

The CDR3 DNA follows: TGCGCCAGCAGTCAGGGTACCTTAAATCAGCCCCAGCATTTT. It yields the protein CASSQGTLNQPQHF. This rearrangement joins TRBV10-2 to TRBJ1-5; maybe TRBD1 (5 bases). Germline V gene lookup returns CDR1 WSHSY and CDR2 SAAADI. Trimming stripped 5 bases from V and 4 bases from J, with 12 bases between. The CDR3 runs 14 residues.

This chain uses TRBV7-2 with TRBJ1-5; TRBD1 might be the D (5 bases). Trimming left V 2 bases short and J 4 bases short, with 15 bases between. Germline values: CDR1 SGHTA, CDR2 FQGNSA. The CDR3 has 16 amino acids. CDR3 residues: CASSLLFAGSNQPQHF. The CDR3 nucleotides read TGTGCCAGCAGCTTACTATTTGCAGGGTCTAATCAGCCCCAGCATTTT. Full variable domain (remainder filled in from reference TRBV7-2 and TRBJ1-5): GAGVSQSPSNKVTEKGKDVELRCDPISGHTALYWYRQSLGQGLEFLIYFQGNSAPDKSGLPSDRFSAERTGGSVSTLTIQRTQQEDSAVYLCASSLLFAGSNQPQHFGDGTRLSIL.